Shown below are 20 T cell receptor beta chains from a single sample sequenced in a study of blood T cell repertoires in COVID-19. TCRdb's copy holds only in-frame clones and misses some; the assay was immunoSEQ multiplex PCR. This sample yields about 670,000 clones, of which 85% to 90% are seen a single time; about 0.26% belongs to the top ten. Sequenced: peripheral blood. The origin of the receptors is a woman younger than 30 with acute or convalescent COVID-19.

The J gene is TRBJ1-4, the V gene TRBV30, with 9 bases aligning to TRBD1. The trim removed 1 base at V and 11 bases at J, leaving 14 bases unmatched. Germline V gene sequence: CDR1 GTSNPN, CDR2 SVGIG (reference sequence). The CDR3 is 16 amino acids. In nucleotides, the CDR3 is TGTGCCTGGAGTGCGGGACAGGGACAGTCCGCGCGGAAACTGTTTTTT. Its protein product is CAWSAGQGQSARKLFF.

The table lists this clone with a count of one. V is TRBV7-8 and J is TRBJ2-7; a possible D gene is TRBD1 (6 bases). This CDR3 has 15 residues. The V and J ends lost 1 base and 5 bases respectively, with 15 bases between them. Germline V CDR1 and CDR2: SGHVS, FQNEAQ. In DNA, the CDR3 is TGTGCCAGCAGCTTAGGTTGGGGGCAAGGCGACGAGCAGTACTTC. Its protein product is CASSLGWGQGDEQYF.

The chain recombines TRBV9 with TRBJ1-2; D gene ambiguous. This CDR3 spans 13 amino acids. Germline V gives CDR1 SGDLS, CDR2 YYNGEE. V lost 4 bases to trimming and J lost 4 bases, with 11 bases between them. The chain's CDR3 is CASSPDTSYGYTF. The CDR3 DNA reads as TGTGCCAGCAGCCCTGACACTTCCTATGGCTACACCTTC.

This clone has only a few counts. The chain uses TRBV18 and TRBJ1-3; 11 bases align to TRBD1. The V gene end was trimmed by 1 base and the J gene end by 2 bases; junction bases not matched to a gene: 4. The CDR3 has 17 residues. Per germline, CDR1 KGHSH and CDR2 LQKENI. The CDR3 region is CASSPRDRGSAGNTIYF. In nucleotides, the CDR3 is TGTGCCAGCTCACCACGGGACAGGGGGAGCGCTGGAAACACCATATATTTT. Filled out from reference TRBV18 and TRBJ1-3, the complete variable domain reads NAGVMQNPRHLVRRRGQEARLRCSPMKGHSHVYWYRQLPEEGLKFMVYLQKENIIDESGMPKERFSAEFPKEGPSILRIQQVVRGDSAAYFCASSPRDRGSAGNTIYFGEGSWLTVV.

The chain combines TRBV7-2 with TRBJ1-1, with D unresolved. CDR1 is SGHTA, CDR2 FQGNSA, per germline. The CDR3 extends over 15 amino acids. Trimming took off 1 base at V and 7 bases at J, with 16 bases between the two ends. The CDR3 reads CASSLVRGLSGEAFF. The CDR3 DNA reads TGTGCCAGCAGCTTAGTCCGAGGGCTGAGTGGTGAAGCTTTCTTT.

With respect to this clone: Distinct nucleotide sequences in the sample also encode this CDR3. This chain links TRBV27 with TRBJ1-2; TRBD1 matches at 9 bases. Germline V gives CDR1 MNHEY, CDR2 SMNVEV (reference sequence). Trimming at V came to 3 bases and at J to 2 bases, leaving 4 bases not matched to a gene. The CDR3 extends over 15 amino acids. CDR3 in DNA: TGTGCCAGCAGTTTTACAGGGGGCCTCAACTATGGCTACACCTTC. It yields the protein CASSFTGGLNYGYTF.

The chain employs TRBV10-3 and TRBJ1-1, with a tentative D call TRBD1 (6 bases). CDR1 is ENHRY, CDR2 SYGVKD, per germline. The CDR3 sequence is 13 residues long. Between the trimmed V and J ends, which lost 4 bases and 8 bases, there was a span of 14 bases. CDR3 sequence (DNA): TGTGCCATCAGTGGCGGGGGGCTCAACGAAGCTTTCTTT. It encodes CAISGGGLNEAFF.

The chain has TRBV14 and TRBJ1-6; the match to TRBD1 covers 8 bases. This CDR3 comprises 14 residues. Trimming cost V 4 bases and J 6 bases; bases outside gene matches: 2. The germline V gene encodes CDR1 SGHDN and CDR2 FVKESK. CDR3 region: CASSLTGGNSPLHF. The CDR3 nucleotides read TGTGCCAGCAGCCTAACAGGGGGTAATTCACCCCTCCACTTT.

The J gene is TRBJ1-2, the V gene TRBV5-4, with 8 nucleotides matching TRBD1. This CDR3 region has 13 residues. Germline CDR1 is SGHNT and CDR2 is YYREEE (reference sequence). Trimming removed 5 bases from V and 6 bases from J; junction bases left unmatched: 6. As DNA, the CDR3 is TGTGCCAGCAGACCGGACAGGGTAAATGGCTACACCTTC. Its protein is CASRPDRVNGYTF.

The chain couples TRBV7-2 to TRBJ1-1, with D tentatively TRBD1 (5 bases). From germline, CDR1 is SGHTA and CDR2 FQGNSA. The CDR3 has 14 residues. V lost 5 bases to trimming and J lost 4 bases, with 14 bases between them. The CDR3 nucleotides are TGTGCCAGCAGCGATGGACGGGGGGGCACTGAAGCTTTCTTT. Translation: CASSDGRGGTEAFF.

V gene TRBV5-1 combines with J gene TRBJ2-1; 8 nucleotides match TRBD1. V trimming: 3 bases; J trimming: 6 bases; junction bases outside the gene matches: 11. Germline CDR1 reads SGHRS; CDR2 reads YFSETQ. The length of the CDR3 is 16 residues. CDR3 nucleotide sequence: TGCGCCAGCAGCTCCTGGCCGGACAGGGTACTCAATGAGCAGTTCTTC. It translates to CASSSWPDRVLNEQFF.

The genes are TRBV9 and TRBJ1-3; no definite D call. Trimming removed 0 bases from V and 4 bases from J, with 8 bases in between. From germline, CDR1 is SGDLS and CDR2 YYNGEE. This CDR3 is 14 amino acids long. CDR3 in amino acids: CASSVDVPGNTIYF. Written as DNA, the CDR3 is TGTGCCAGCAGCGTAGATGTTCCGGGAAACACCATATATTTT.

This chain connects TRBV4-3 to TRBJ2-7, with 7 bases matching TRBD1. This CDR3 region has 15 residues. V shed 5 bases, J shed 3 bases, and the junction held 10 bases outside the gene matches. The germline gives CDR1 LGHNA, CDR2 YSLEER. The CDR3 sequence: CASSLPGTESYEQYF. The DNA for the CDR3 is TGCGCCAGCAGCTTACCCGGGACAGAGAGCTACGAGCAGTACTTC.

This rearrangement joins TRBV2 to TRBJ1-2, with 9 bases matching TRBD1. In germline, CDR1 is SNHLY, CDR2 FYNNEI. The length of the CDR3 is 14 residues. V lost 3 bases, J lost 5 bases, and 4 bases stayed unmatched. CDR3 bases: TGTGCCAGCAGTGACGGGACAGGGAAATATGGCTACACCTTC. Translating it yields CASSDGTGKYGYTF.

The V and J genes are TRBV5-1 and TRBJ1-2; possible D gene TRBD1, 5 bases. The CDR3 runs 14 residues. The V end lost 5 bases, the J end lost 4 bases, and 15 bases lay between the germline ends. CDR1 is SGHRS, CDR2 YFSETQ, per germline. CDR3 residues: CASSAPDRSYGYTF. Written as DNA, the CDR3 is TGCGCCAGCAGTGCCCCCGACAGATCCTATGGCTACACCTTC.

The chain carries TRBV28 and TRBJ1-5; TRBD1 matches 8 bases. Germline CDR1 and CDR2: MDHEN and SYDVKM. The CDR3 extends over 15 amino acids. V shed 6 bases, J shed 5 bases, and the junction held 9 bases outside the gene matches. CDR3 residues: CASSQDRDKDQPQHF. CDR3 DNA sequence: TGTGCCAGCAGCCAGGACAGGGATAAGGATCAGCCCCAGCATTTT.

The chain carries TRBV7-9 and TRBJ1-1; 8 positions match TRBD1. CDR3 length equals 12 residues. In germline, CDR1 is SEHNR, CDR2 FQNEAQ (reference sequence). Trimming took 10 bases from V and 5 from J; bases not matched to a gene: 6. CDR3 sequence reads: CATTGQGTEAFF. CDR3 bases: TGTGCCACCACCGGACAGGGAACTGAAGCTTTCTTT.

In this sample, this clone turned up a few times. The genes are TRBV10-3 and TRBJ1-1; 7 bases are a match to TRBD1. Germline V gene lookup returns CDR1 ENHRY and CDR2 SYGVKD. The V segment lost 8 bases and the J segment 6 bases; nucleotides outside the gene matches: 9. The CDR3 is 13 amino acids. This CDR3 reads CAIWTGSIAEAFF. The CDR3 DNA follows: TGTGCCATCTGGACAGGCAGCATCGCTGAAGCTTTCTTT.

The chain employs TRBV3-1 (or the pseudogene TRBV3-2) and TRBJ1-3; 7 bases fit TRBD1. V dropped 0 bases and J dropped 3; count of bases not matched to a gene: 8. Germline CDR1 and CDR2: LGHDT and YNNKEL (reference sequence). The CDR3 spans 17 residues. Here the CDR3 DNA reads TGTGCCAGCAGCCAAGAAGGGACAGTACTCCGTGGAAACACCATATATTTT. Translating gives CASSQEGTVLRGNTIYF.

V usage is TRBV12-3 or TRBV12-4 and J usage is TRBJ1-2; TRBD1 is a possible D gene (5 bases). V dropped 8 bases and J dropped 4 bases, with 11 bases sitting between them. The CDR3 sequence is 12 residues long. Here the CDR3 DNA reads TGTGCCAGCCGGGGGGAAAGCTATGGCTACACCTTC. This translates into CASRGESYGYTF.